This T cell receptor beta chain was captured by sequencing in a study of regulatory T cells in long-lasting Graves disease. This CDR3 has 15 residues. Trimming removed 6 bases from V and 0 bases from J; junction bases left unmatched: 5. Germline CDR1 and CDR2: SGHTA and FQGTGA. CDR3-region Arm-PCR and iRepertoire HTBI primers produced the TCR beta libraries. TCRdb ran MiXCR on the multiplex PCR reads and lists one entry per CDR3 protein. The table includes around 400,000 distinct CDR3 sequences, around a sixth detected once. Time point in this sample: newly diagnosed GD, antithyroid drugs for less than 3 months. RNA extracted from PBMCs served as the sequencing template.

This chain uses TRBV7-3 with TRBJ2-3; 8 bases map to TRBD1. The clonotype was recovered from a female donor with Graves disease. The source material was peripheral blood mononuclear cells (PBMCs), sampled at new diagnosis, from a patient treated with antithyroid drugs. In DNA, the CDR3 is TGTGCCAGCAGGCGTCAGGGGGCAAGCACAGATACGCAGTATTTT. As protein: CASRRQGASTDTQYF.